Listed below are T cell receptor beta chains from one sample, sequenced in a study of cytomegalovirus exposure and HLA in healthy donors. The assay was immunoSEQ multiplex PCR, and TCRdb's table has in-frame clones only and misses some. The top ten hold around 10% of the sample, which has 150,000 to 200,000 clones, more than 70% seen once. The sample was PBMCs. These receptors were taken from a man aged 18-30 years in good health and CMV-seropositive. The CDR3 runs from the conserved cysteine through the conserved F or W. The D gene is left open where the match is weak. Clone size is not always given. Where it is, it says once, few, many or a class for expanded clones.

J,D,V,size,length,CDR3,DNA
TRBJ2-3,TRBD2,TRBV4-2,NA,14,CASSQVAGPDTQYF,TGTGCCAGCAGCCAAGTAGCGGGGCCAGATACGCAGTATTTT
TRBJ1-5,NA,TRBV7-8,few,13,CASSLASRQPQHF,TGTGCCAGCAGCTTAGCTTCCCGGCAGCCCCAGCATTTT
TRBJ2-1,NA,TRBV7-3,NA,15,CASSLDSRLYNEQFF,TGTGCCAGCAGCCTAGACAGCAGACTTTACAATGAGCAGTTCTTC
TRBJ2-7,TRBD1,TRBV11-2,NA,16,CASSLSGTGGRYEQYF,TGTGCCAGCAGCTTATCCGGGACAGGGGGTCGATACGAGCAGTACTTC
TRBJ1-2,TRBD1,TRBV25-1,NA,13,CASNDRGSYGYTF,TGTGCCAGCAACGACAGGGGTTCCTATGGCTACACCTTC
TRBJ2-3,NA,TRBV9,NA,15,CASSTSGRGADTQYF,TGTGCCAGCAGCACGAGTGGGAGAGGTGCAGATACGCAGTATTTT
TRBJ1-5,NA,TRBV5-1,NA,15,CASSLGVAGAQPQHF,TGCGCCAGCAGCCTGGGCGTAGCGGGGGCGCAGCCCCAGCATTTT
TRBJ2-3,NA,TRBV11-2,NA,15,CASSLLGFEPDTQYF,TGTGCCAGCAGCTTGTTGGGCTTTGAACCAGATACGCAGTATTTT
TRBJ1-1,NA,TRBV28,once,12,CGPTTTNTEAFF,TGTGGCCCCACTACAACGAACACTGAAGCTTTCTTT
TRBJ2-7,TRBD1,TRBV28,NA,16,CASSLGPGTGTYEQYF,TGTGCCAGCAGTTTAGGCCCCGGGACAGGGACCTACGAGCAGTACTTC
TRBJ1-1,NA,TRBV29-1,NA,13,CSAGDQTGAEAFF,TGCAGCGCTGGGGACCAGACAGGTGCTGAAGCTTTCTTT
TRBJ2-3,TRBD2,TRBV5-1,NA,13,CASSRGTRDTQYF,TGCGCCAGCAGCCGGGGGACTAGAGATACGCAGTATTTT
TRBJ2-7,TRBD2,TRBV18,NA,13,CASSPGTSGLVAF,TGTGCCAGCTCACCCGGGACTAGCGGGTTAGTCGCCTTC
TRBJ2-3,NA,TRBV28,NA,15,CASSLRAFSTDTQYF,TGTGCCAGCAGTTTGAGAGCCTTTAGCACAGATACGCAGTATTTT
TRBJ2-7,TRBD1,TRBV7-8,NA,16,CASSSVVGTGVYEQYF,TGTGCCAGCAGCTCCGTGGTGGGGACAGGGGTTTACGAGCAGTACTTC
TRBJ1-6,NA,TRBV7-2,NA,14,CASSFYRDNSPLHF,TGTGCCAGCAGCTTTTACAGGGATAATTCACCCCTCCACTTT
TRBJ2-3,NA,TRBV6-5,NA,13,CASSPLTADTQYF,TGTGCCAGCAGCCCCCTCACTGCAGATACGCAGTATTTT
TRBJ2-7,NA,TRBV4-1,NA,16,CASSQDGGGVSYEQYF,TGCGCCAGCAGCCAAGATGGGGGAGGAGTCTCCTACGAGCAGTACTTC
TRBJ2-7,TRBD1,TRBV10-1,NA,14,CASSPGGSSYEQYF,TGCGCCAGCAGCCCAGGGGGTAGCTCCTACGAGCAGTACTTC
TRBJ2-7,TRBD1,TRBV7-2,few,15,CASSLSGTGDNEQYF,TGTGCCAGCAGCCTTTCCGGGACAGGGGACAACGAGCAGTACTTC
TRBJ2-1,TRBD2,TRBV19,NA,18,CASSIQITSGSGYNEQFF,TGTGCCAGTAGTATTCAGATAACTAGCGGGAGCGGCTACAATGAGCAGTTCTTC
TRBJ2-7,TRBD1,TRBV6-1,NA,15,CASSDAGTGPYEQYF,TGTGCCAGCAGTGATGCCGGGACAGGGCCTTACGAGCAGTACTTC
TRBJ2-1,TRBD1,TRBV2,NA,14,CASSNRQGETIRFF,TGTGCCAGCAGTAACCGACAGGGGGAAACCATACGGTTCTTC
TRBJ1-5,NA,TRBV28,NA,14,CASSPGGSNQPQHF,TGTGCCAGCAGCCCGGGGGGTAGCAATCAGCCCCAGCATTTT
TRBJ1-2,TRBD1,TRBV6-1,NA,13,CASGTGNFYGYTF,TGTGCCAGCGGGACAGGCAATTTCTATGGCTACACCTTC
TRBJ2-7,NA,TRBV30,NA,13,CAWSRKTSYEQYF,TGTGCCTGGAGTCGAAAAACTAGCTACGAGCAGTACTTC
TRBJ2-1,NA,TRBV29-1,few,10,CSVADNEQFF,TGCAGCGTTGCAGACAATGAGCAGTTCTTC
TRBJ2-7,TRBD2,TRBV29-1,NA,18,CSSPRRGLAGGPGNEQYF,TGCAGTTCCCCCCGAAGGGGACTAGCGGGAGGGCCGGGTAACGAGCAGTACTTC
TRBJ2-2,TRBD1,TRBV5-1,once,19,CASSQGQGRLSLNTGELFF,TGCGCCAGCAGCCAAGGACAGGGTCGCTTATCCTTGAACACCGGGGAGCTGTTTTTT
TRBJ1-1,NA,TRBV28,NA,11,CASSTTGEAFF,TGTGCCAGCAGTACTACCGGTGAAGCTTTCTTT
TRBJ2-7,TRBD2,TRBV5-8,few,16,CASSLAVVAGAHEQYF,TGTGCCAGCAGCTTGGCCGTGGTAGCGGGAGCGCACGAGCAGTACTTC
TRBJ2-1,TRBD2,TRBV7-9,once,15,CASSLVTGGPGEQFF,TGTGCCAGCAGCTTAGTAACGGGAGGGCCGGGGGAGCAGTTCTTC
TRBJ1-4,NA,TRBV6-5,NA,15,CASSQTGPGDEKLFF,TGTGCCAGCAGCCAGACCGGGCCGGGGGATGAAAAACTGTTTTTT
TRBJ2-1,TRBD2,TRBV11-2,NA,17,CASSLVTGAGAYNEQFF,TGTGCCAGCAGCTTAGTCACGGGAGCGGGAGCCTACAATGAGCAGTTCTTC
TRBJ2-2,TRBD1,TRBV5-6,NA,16,CASSGGQGANTGELFF,TGTGCCAGCAGCGGGGGACAGGGGGCCAACACCGGGGAGCTGTTTTTT
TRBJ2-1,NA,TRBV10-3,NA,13,CATGTQEQNEQFF,TGTGCCACCGGGACTCAAGAGCAGAATGAGCAGTTCTTC